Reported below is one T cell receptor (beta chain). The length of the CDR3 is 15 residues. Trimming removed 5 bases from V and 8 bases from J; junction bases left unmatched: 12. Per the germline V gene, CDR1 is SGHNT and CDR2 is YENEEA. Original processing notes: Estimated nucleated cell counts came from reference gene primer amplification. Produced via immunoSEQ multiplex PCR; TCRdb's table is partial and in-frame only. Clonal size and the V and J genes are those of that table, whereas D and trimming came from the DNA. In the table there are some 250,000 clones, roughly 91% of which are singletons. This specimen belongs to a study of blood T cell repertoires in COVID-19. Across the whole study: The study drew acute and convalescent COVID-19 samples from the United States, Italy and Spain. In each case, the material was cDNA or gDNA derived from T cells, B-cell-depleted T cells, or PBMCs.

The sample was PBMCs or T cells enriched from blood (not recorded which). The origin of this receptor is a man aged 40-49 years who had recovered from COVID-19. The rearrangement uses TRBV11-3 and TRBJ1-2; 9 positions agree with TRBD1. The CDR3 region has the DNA TGTGCCAGCAGCCCCCGGACAGGGGAGGATTTCGGCTACACCTTC. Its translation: CASSPRTGEDFGYTF.